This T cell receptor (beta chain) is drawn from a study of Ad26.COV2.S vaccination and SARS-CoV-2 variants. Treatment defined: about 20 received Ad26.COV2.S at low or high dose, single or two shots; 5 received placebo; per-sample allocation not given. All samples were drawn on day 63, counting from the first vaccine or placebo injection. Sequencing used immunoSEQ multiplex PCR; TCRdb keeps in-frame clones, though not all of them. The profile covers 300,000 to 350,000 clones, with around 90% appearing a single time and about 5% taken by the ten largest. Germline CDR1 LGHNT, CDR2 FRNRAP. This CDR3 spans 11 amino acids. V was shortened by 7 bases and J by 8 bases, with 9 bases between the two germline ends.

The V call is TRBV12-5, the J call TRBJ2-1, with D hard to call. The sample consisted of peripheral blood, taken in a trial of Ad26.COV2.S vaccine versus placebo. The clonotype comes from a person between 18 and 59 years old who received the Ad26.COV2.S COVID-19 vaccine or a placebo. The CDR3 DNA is TGTGCTAGTGAGGTAAGCGATGAGCAGTTCTTC. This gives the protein CASEVSDEQFF.